This TCR beta chain was sequenced for a study of breast tumors, draining lymph nodes, adjacent tissues. Samples came from axillary lymph nodes draining the breast cancer. TCRdb itself ran the multiplex PCR reads through MiXCR, one entry per CDR3 protein. In the table there are approximately 100,000 distinct CDR3 sequences, approximately 28% of which are singletons. Study outcomes and limitations: Tumor TCR diversity was below lymph nodes but above nontumor tissue.

About this clonotype itself: Its target is not known.

The sample taken for sequencing was axillary lymph node tissue. The receptor's source is a female donor with breast cancer. Some clones in this sample may be carry-over from other donors' samples.

For the CDR3, the DNA is TGTGCCAGCAGCGAAGGACTAGCGGGACAAGACTACGAGCAGTACTTC. This gives the protein CASSEGLAGQDYEQYF. V gene TRBV7-9 combines with J gene TRBJ2-7; TRBD2 aligns across 12 bases. The germline gives CDR1 SEHNR, CDR2 FQNEAQ (reference sequence). This CDR3 is built from 16 residues. V dropped 5 bases and J dropped 3; count of bases not matched to a gene: 8.